This TCR beta chain was sequenced for a study of shared clonotypes between healthy human individuals (dated by TCRdb to 2020 to 2021). About the study as a whole: The cohort comprised a couple of women and three men aged 18 to 49 years. To increase sequencing depth and limit assay-specific biases, different laboratories used diverse techniques to prepare libraries and sequence TCR repertoires. The study deeply sequenced blood TCR repertoires of several healthy adults to estimate repertoire size and the extent of clonotype sharing between individuals. Per donor, leukapheresis produced somewhere between about 0.94 and 8.9 billion PBMCs. For each donor, CD4 naive and CD4 memory were each run on three plates, CD8 naive on two plates, and CD8 memory on one plate.

CDR1 and CDR2, per the germline V gene, are MGHRA and YSYEKL. V and J lose 3 bases and 3 bases, and a span of 9 bases separates them. CDR3 length: 13 amino acids, cysteine to phenylalanine. This entry keeps only the CDR3 DNA: 39 bases, framed from base 1. Using the deep immunoSEQ assay, TCR CDR3 regions were amplified from genomic DNA by multiplex PCR. Genomic DNA extracted from each cell subset was distributed evenly over all wells of several immunoSEQ 96-well plates, and each plate served as one replicate. For sorted subsets, roughly 0.2 ug genomic DNA, equal to 30,000 to 35,000 T cell genomes, was loaded into each replicate PCR. The purified libraries were quantified using a Qubit 3.0 fluorometer, sized with a Bioanalyzer 2100, and then quantified again using the KAPA Library Quantification kit. Every immunoSEQ 96-well plate was sequenced on a separate single-read 150-cycle Illumina NextSeq 550 flow cell. As for the original processing: Because the immunoSEQ output included only junctional sequences and no quality scores, the filtering could not be the same as the filtering used for full-length reads. Sequences were annotated with PyIR, a Python wrapper for IgBLAST v1.9, using IMGT germline references to assign V/J genes and CDR3. Any read was removed if the V/J assignment was weak (E-value above 1e-6), the CDR3 was missing, or the read contained stop codons, out-of-frame junctions, or ambiguous translated residues. V3J clonotypes were defined as sequences sharing an identical inferred V gene, J gene, and CDR3 amino acid sequence. Percentage overlap between repertoires was calculated by dividing the number of shared unique clonotypes by the size of the smaller repertoire. Repertoire richness was assessed with RTK rarefaction, the Chao1 estimator, and Recon v2.1 estimates of unobserved clonotypes. Generation probabilities for all TCRbeta clonotypes obtained by the gDNA method from a handful of donors were computed using OLGA. In TCRdb, the immuneACCESS table is reduced to in-frame sequences with V and J assigned. These tables do not hold every clone; where another copy was compared, an unresolved V gene accounts for under half, and the others remain unexplained. Clone size and the V and J calls come from that table; the DNA yielded D and trimming. The sample table records over 300,000 clones; around 87% of these occur just once. The ten largest account for about a sixth of the sample.

The full study reports these points: Sampling was limited to blood, and TCR repertoires in tissue likely differ from TCR repertoires in blood. Based on pairwise subsampling, the degree of clonotype sharing among donors was expected to be affected by sequencing depth. Sharing across a few donors was observed for about 4.8% of naive CD4, 3.5% of naive CD8, about 2.3% of memory CD4, and over 0.3% of memory CD8 clonotypes. Incomplete sequencing was indicated by rarefaction of sorted-subset datasets, despite the large sequencing depth. The small number of donors limited the genetic and exposure-history diversity represented. Estimated clonotype richness was generally larger for naive than for memory subsets. Higher generation probabilities were observed for clonotypes shared by all four sorted-subset donors than for non-shared clonotypes.

Remarks on this clone: Its target antigen remains unknown. One base away there is no much larger clone; base qualities are not given.

The donors were healthy, HIV-negative adults who had no recently reported acute infections or vaccinations. All donors were Caucasian adults living in Nashville, Tennessee, USA. CD8 memory samples combined magnetically selected CD45RO+ cells with CCR7-negative CD45RA+ effector memory (TemRA) cells. Blood was obtained by leukapheresis, after which PBMCs were separated by Ficoll-Histopaque density gradient centrifugation and cryopreserved in liquid nitrogen vapor phase. Analytical flow cytometry was used to check the purity and quantity of each magnetically sorted T cell population. From each sorted fraction, genomic DNA was isolated and quantified by UV absorbance on a Nanodrop 2000c.

This sequence uses TRBV4-1 and TRBJ2-7; possibly the D gene is TRBD1, per 6 matching bases. The sample consisted of memory CD8+ T cells sorted from blood. Taken with the paper, the label for cell subset or site translates to: CD45RO+ cells pooled with CCR7-negative TemRA cells. This receptor was obtained from a man in his late teens or twenties in good health. This receptor has the CDR3 CASSQWTDYEQYF. The sequence in DNA is TGCGCCAGCAGCCAGTGGACAGACTACGAGCAGTACTTC.